This T cell receptor (beta chain) comes out of a study of T cells in Graves' hyperthyroidism and ophthalmopathy. Source material for PBMCs was around 10 ml fresh peripheral blood. Amplification of TCR beta CDR3 regions was performed using RNA transcripts as template. Initially, a first-round RT-PCR of the TCR CDR3 employed the HTBI primer set. TCRdb passed the multiplex PCR reads through MiXCR, listing each CDR3 protein once. The sample has under 700,000 distinct CDR3 sequences, 16% seen once. V lost 1 base and J lost 5, with 23 bases in between. The CDR3 spans 17 residues. The germline V gene has CDR1 SQVTM and CDR2 ANQGSEA.

This rearrangement joins TRBV29-1 to TRBJ1-1; the D is unclear. The source material was blood. The source is a woman aged 18-29 years with Graves' hyperthyroidism. CDR3 sequence reads: CSVEGFAGGPGKTEAFF. The CDR3 DNA follows: TGCAGCGTTGAAGGGTTCGCAGGTGGGCCGGGGAAGACTGAAGCTTTCTTT.